Listed below are T cell receptor beta chains from one sample, sequenced in a study of regulatory T cells in long-lasting Graves disease. MiXCR was run by TCRdb on the multiplex PCR reads, yielding one entry per CDR3 protein. In the table there are over 300,000 distinct CDR3 sequences, roughly a fifth of which are singletons. The specimen comprised peripheral blood mononuclear cells (PBMCs), sampled when the disease was refractory, from a patient treated with antithyroid drugs. These receptors were collected from a female donor with Graves disease. The CDR3 runs from the conserved cysteine through the conserved F or W.

J gene	V gene	CDR3 protein
TRBJ2-1	TRBV12-3/TRBV12-4	CASRSGTSAYNEQFF
TRBJ1-1	TRBV11-2	CASSLRTGGFTEAFF
TRBJ1-2	TRBV6-5	CASSYSSRGGLDGYTF
TRBJ1-2	TRBV12-3/TRBV12-4	CASSLGAGHCGYTF
TRBJ1-5	TRBV11-2	CASSLEFDSNQPQHF
TRBJ1-1	TRBV11-2	CASSLEGTGMDTEAFF
TRBJ2-7	TRBV5-5	CASSGSGGFYF
TRBJ2-7	TRBV20-1	CSAPKRLAGGPYEQYF
TRBJ1-3	TRBV12-5	CASGRTDRGSGNTIYF
TRBJ2-7	TRBV4-3	CASSQPGLAGGPGEQYF
TRBJ1-1	TRBV10-3	CAISESGQGYTEAFF
TRBJ2-7	TRBV20-1	CSARLAGVPFSYEQYF
TRBJ2-7	TRBV20-1	CSARGAAPYEQYF
TRBJ1-1	TRBV5-1	CASSPGPMNTEAFF
TRBJ1-2	TRBV4-1	CASTSGGGSYGYTF
TRBJ2-5	TRBV12-5	CASGNQGGETQYF
TRBJ1-2	TRBV6-2/TRBV6-3	CASSLQGRGYTF
TRBJ2-7	TRBV11-2	CASSLLGQGTYEQYF
TRBJ1-1	TRBV6-1	CASSPRDSVYTEAFF
TRBJ2-2	TRBV11-2	CASSFSGREHTGELFF
TRBJ2-3	TRBV3-1	CASSGGIGASTDTQYF
TRBJ1-2	TRBV4-1	CASSQNPGQANYGYTF
TRBJ1-6	TRBV19	CASSIISDWNSPLHF
TRBJ2-5	TRBV2	CASSEWGKETQYF
TRBJ2-1	TRBV7-2	CASSRSGVGPYNEQFF
TRBJ1-6	TRBV4-1	CASSPQGRTSPLHF
TRBJ1-5	TRBV20-1	CSAPPAAAQPQHF
TRBJ1-1	TRBV7-9	CASSITGGMTEAFF
TRBJ1-1	TRBV28	CASSPPGTGLMNTEAFF
TRBJ2-7	TRBV3-1	CASSQRGSSYEQYF
TRBJ2-5	TRBV6-2/TRBV6-3	CASSYVGETQYF
TRBJ1-5	TRBV7-2	CASSANPVLQQPQHF
TRBJ1-2	TRBV12-5	CASGFSPDFLQEGYGYTF
TRBJ2-4	TRBV4-1	CASSQGLAGGSAKNIQYF
TRBJ1-2	TRBV29-1	CSVVEGYTF
TRBJ1-5	TRBV12-3/TRBV12-4	CASSSRYQPQHF
TRBJ2-1	TRBV7-3	CASSSGAGNEQFF
TRBJ2-2	TRBV27	CASSFSPGLASVGELFF
TRBJ2-5	TRBV29-1	CSVDRGLGETQYF
TRBJ2-7	TRBV20-1	CSARDWAGTYEQYF
TRBJ1-6	TRBV3-1	CASSQDIQGSPLHF
TRBJ2-7	TRBV12-3/TRBV12-4	CASTPQGTSYEQYF
TRBJ2-2	TRBV20-1	CSARVCGELFF
TRBJ2-7	TRBV7-6	CASSAREPSGQYF
TRBJ2-7	TRBV6-5	CASSYRSHAYEQYF
TRBJ1-5	TRBV10-2	CASSETARTQPQHF
TRBJ1-6	TRBV2	CASRISVDSPLHF
TRBJ2-2	TRBV19	CASRREVYGELFF
TRBJ2-5	TRBV20-1	CSARRVGGETQYF
TRBJ2-7	TRBV12-5	CASGLALRTYPDYEQYF
TRBJ2-7	TRBV4-1	CASSQDGWLYEQYF
TRBJ1-2	TRBV27	CASSFRDGVNYGYTF